A selection of T cell receptor beta chains follows, all from one sample in a study of T cells of healthy individuals. TCRdb itself ran the 5' RACE reads through MiXCR, one entry per CDR3 protein. The table has about 96,000 distinct CDR3 sequences, roughly a sixth seen once; the top ten hold approximately 6%. Receptor source: a human donor in good health. Each CDR3 is given with its conserved first and last residue. The order of the fields is CDR3 DNA, CDR3 protein, D gene, V gene, J gene, clone size. A D gene is named only where the DNA matches it firmly. Clone size is given for some rows only: seen once, a few or many times, or a class if the clone is expanded.

CDR3nt: TGCGCCAGTAGACAGGGGTCTACTGAAGCTTTCTTT
CDR3aa: CASRQGSTEAFF
d_gene: TRBD1
v_gene: TRBV5-1
j_gene: TRBJ1-1
abundance: many

CDR3nt: TGTGCCAGCAGTGATAGGGTCACTAGCGGGGGGGAATTCACCTACGAGCAGTACTTC
CDR3aa: CASSDRVTSGGEFTYEQYF
d_gene: TRBD2
v_gene: TRBV6-4
j_gene: TRBJ2-7
abundance: many

CDR3nt: TGCAGTGCTAGTCCCGGGACAGGAAAAGAGGGCACTGAAGCTTTCTTT
CDR3aa: CSASPGTGKEGTEAFF
d_gene: TRBD1
v_gene: TRBV20-1
j_gene: TRBJ1-1
abundance: few

CDR3nt: TGCGCCAGCATCCTCGGCACTGAAGCTTTCTTT
CDR3aa: CASILGTEAFF
d_gene: NA
v_gene: TRBV5-1
j_gene: TRBJ1-1
abundance: NA

CDR3nt: TGTGCCATCAGTGGCCCTACGACTAGCGGGTCATACACAGATACGCAGTATTTT
CDR3aa: CAISGPTTSGSYTDTQYF
d_gene: TRBD2
v_gene: TRBV10-3
j_gene: TRBJ2-3
abundance: NA

CDR3nt: TGCAGCGTTGATAAGGGGGCCGATGAGACCCAGTACTTC
CDR3aa: CSVDKGADETQYF
d_gene: TRBD1
v_gene: TRBV29-1
j_gene: TRBJ2-5
abundance: NA

CDR3nt: TGCGCCAGCAGCCCGGAGGGGGGCGTAGGGGAGACCCAGTACTTC
CDR3aa: CASSPEGGVGETQYF
d_gene: NA
v_gene: TRBV5-1
j_gene: TRBJ2-5
abundance: few

CDR3nt: TGTGCCAGTAGTCTCTGGACAGGGTCTAATGAAAAACTGTTTTTT
CDR3aa: CASSLWTGSNEKLFF
d_gene: TRBD1
v_gene: TRBV19
j_gene: TRBJ1-4
abundance: many

CDR3nt: TGTGCCAGCAGCAATCAACAAGGGACAGAGAAGGGCTCTGGGGCCAACGTCCTGACTTTC
CDR3aa: CASSNQQGTEKGSGANVLTF
d_gene: NA
v_gene: TRBV21-1
j_gene: TRBJ2-6
abundance: NA

CDR3nt: TGTGCCAGCAGTTTACTAGGGCATATGAGCAATCAGCCCCAGCATTTT
CDR3aa: CASSLLGHMSNQPQHF
d_gene: NA
v_gene: TRBV28
j_gene: TRBJ1-5
abundance: NA

CDR3nt: TGTGCCAGCAGCCAAGTTGGGACAGCGCACAGTGAGCAGTTCTTC
CDR3aa: CASSQVGTAHSEQFF
d_gene: TRBD1
v_gene: TRBV3-1
j_gene: TRBJ2-1
abundance: NA

CDR3nt: TGTGCCAGCAGCTTAGGGGCGACTAGAACCACAGATACGCAGTATTTT
CDR3aa: CASSLGATRTTDTQYF
d_gene: NA
v_gene: TRBV7-2
j_gene: TRBJ2-3
abundance: NA

CDR3nt: TGTGCCACCAGTAGGTCGAGAGGGTCCTACGAGCAGTACTTC
CDR3aa: CATSRSRGSYEQYF
d_gene: NA
v_gene: TRBV15
j_gene: TRBJ2-7
abundance: NA

CDR3nt: TGCAGTGCTAGAGATAGTAGCAGGGGAGGAAACACCATATATTTT
CDR3aa: CSARDSSRGGNTIYF
d_gene: NA
v_gene: TRBV20-1
j_gene: TRBJ1-3
abundance: NA

CDR3nt: TGTGCCAGCAGTGTGGGGGGCCAGGGCGGGGAGCTGTTTTTT
CDR3aa: CASSVGGQGGELFF
d_gene: NA
v_gene: TRBV28
j_gene: TRBJ2-2
abundance: NA

CDR3nt: TGTGCCAGCAGTTTGATAGCGGGGGCAGAGCAGTTCTTC
CDR3aa: CASSLIAGAEQFF
d_gene: TRBD2
v_gene: TRBV12-3/TRBV12-4
j_gene: TRBJ2-1
abundance: few

CDR3nt: TGCAGTGGCAAAGACGTTCTACAGGGGGCCCAACGCACAGATACGCAGTATTTT
CDR3aa: CSGKDVLQGAQRTDTQYF
d_gene: TRBD1
v_gene: TRBV20-1
j_gene: TRBJ2-3
abundance: NA

CDR3nt: TGTGCCAGTAGTATCCCCCCAGGGCTGACCTACAATGAGCAGTTCTTC
CDR3aa: CASSIPPGLTYNEQFF
d_gene: NA
v_gene: TRBV19
j_gene: TRBJ2-1
abundance: many

CDR3nt: TGTGCCACCAGCGTAGGACAGGGTGACACCGGGGAGCTGTTTTTT
CDR3aa: CATSVGQGDTGELFF
d_gene: TRBD1
v_gene: TRBV15
j_gene: TRBJ2-2
abundance: NA

CDR3nt: TGTGCCAGCAGTTTCCTCAGTGCAAATCAGCCCCAGCATTTT
CDR3aa: CASSFLSANQPQHF
d_gene: NA
v_gene: TRBV28
j_gene: TRBJ1-5
abundance: NA

CDR3nt: TGTGCCAGCAGTTCCATCGGGCCAAATACGTGGGGGGAGGAAAATACGCAGTATTTT
CDR3aa: CASSSIGPNTWGEENTQYF
d_gene: NA
v_gene: TRBV6-6
j_gene: TRBJ2-3
abundance: many

CDR3nt: TGCGCCAGCAGCCAAGATTCGGGGGCGGCTAATTCACCCCTCCACTTT
CDR3aa: CASSQDSGAANSPLHF
d_gene: NA
v_gene: TRBV4-3
j_gene: TRBJ1-6
abundance: few

CDR3nt: TGTGCCAGCAGCTTAGCGCGAACAGCCCAAGAGACCCAGTACTTC
CDR3aa: CASSLARTAQETQYF
d_gene: NA
v_gene: TRBV7-2
j_gene: TRBJ2-5
abundance: NA

CDR3nt: TGCAGTGCTAGAAGCGCATCGGGGACGGGGGGAAATTTTAACTATGGCTACACCTTC
CDR3aa: CSARSASGTGGNFNYGYTF
d_gene: NA
v_gene: TRBV20-1
j_gene: TRBJ1-2
abundance: NA

CDR3nt: TGCAGTGCTAGAGTCGGCAACGCAGTGACTGAAGCTTTCTTT
CDR3aa: CSARVGNAVTEAFF
d_gene: NA
v_gene: TRBV20-1
j_gene: TRBJ1-1
abundance: many

CDR3nt: TGTGCCAGTAGTCCCCCGACAGGGGGTAACGGTAATGAAAAACTGTTTTTT
CDR3aa: CASSPPTGGNGNEKLFF
d_gene: TRBD1
v_gene: TRBV19
j_gene: TRBJ1-4
abundance: many

CDR3nt: TGTGCCAGCAGCGGCAGGGAGGATGAAAAACTGTTTTTT
CDR3aa: CASSGREDEKLFF
d_gene: NA
v_gene: TRBV9
j_gene: TRBJ1-4
abundance: NA

CDR3nt: TGTGCCAGCCGTGCAACTAGCTGGCATGAGCAGTTCTTC
CDR3aa: CASRATSWHEQFF
d_gene: NA
v_gene: TRBV28
j_gene: TRBJ2-1
abundance: NA

CDR3nt: TGTGCCAGCAGCCCCGGGTTTGAGTACTTC
CDR3aa: CASSPGFEYF
d_gene: NA
v_gene: TRBV7-8
j_gene: TRBJ2-7
abundance: NA

CDR3nt: TGTGCCAGCAGCCAACAGGGCCATAGCAATCAGCCCCAGCATTTT
CDR3aa: CASSQQGHSNQPQHF
d_gene: NA
v_gene: TRBV12-3/TRBV12-4
j_gene: TRBJ1-5
abundance: NA

CDR3nt: TGTGCCAGCAGAATCTCAGGGGACCCCTACGAGCAGTACTTC
CDR3aa: CASRISGDPYEQYF
d_gene: NA
v_gene: TRBV12-3/TRBV12-4
j_gene: TRBJ2-7
abundance: NA

CDR3nt: TGTGCCAGCAGCTTACTAGCGGGGAACACCGGGGAGCTGTTTTTT
CDR3aa: CASSLLAGNTGELFF
d_gene: TRBD2
v_gene: TRBV11-2
j_gene: TRBJ2-2
abundance: few

CDR3nt: TGTGCCAGCAGTGAAGGGCAGGGGACGAGAAATCAGCCCCAGCATTTT
CDR3aa: CASSEGQGTRNQPQHF
d_gene: NA
v_gene: TRBV2
j_gene: TRBJ1-5
abundance: NA

CDR3nt: TGTGCCAGCAGCTTAAGACAGAACAATGAGCAGTTCTTC
CDR3aa: CASSLRQNNEQFF
d_gene: NA
v_gene: TRBV7-2
j_gene: TRBJ2-1
abundance: NA

CDR3nt: TGTGCCAGCAGCTCCTATGGACTAGCGGGAATCACAGATACGCAGTATTTT
CDR3aa: CASSSYGLAGITDTQYF
d_gene: TRBD2
v_gene: TRBV7-2
j_gene: TRBJ2-3
abundance: few

CDR3nt: TGCGCCAGCAGAGCTGGAAAAGCGGGGGGCTCCTACGAGCAGTACTTC
CDR3aa: CASRAGKAGGSYEQYF
d_gene: TRBD2
v_gene: TRBV5-1
j_gene: TRBJ2-7
abundance: few

CDR3nt: TGTGCCTGGAGGCTAGCGGGGGGCCAAGAGACCCAGTACTTC
CDR3aa: CAWRLAGGQETQYF
d_gene: TRBD2
v_gene: TRBV30
j_gene: TRBJ2-5
abundance: many

CDR3nt: TGCGCCAGCAGCCCAGACAGCTACTATGGCTACACCTTC
CDR3aa: CASSPDSYYGYTF
d_gene: NA
v_gene: TRBV5-1
j_gene: TRBJ1-2
abundance: NA

CDR3nt: TGTGCCAGCAGTTTACTCGGACAGGGGGTGGAGACCCAGTACTTC
CDR3aa: CASSLLGQGVETQYF
d_gene: TRBD1
v_gene: TRBV28
j_gene: TRBJ2-5
abundance: few

CDR3nt: TGTGCCAGCAGGACTTTGGATGAGCAGTTCTTC
CDR3aa: CASRTLDEQFF
d_gene: NA
v_gene: TRBV12-3/TRBV12-4
j_gene: TRBJ2-1
abundance: NA

CDR3nt: TGTGCCAGCAGCCCCATTTTGTTGGGGACCCAGTACTTC
CDR3aa: CASSPILLGTQYF
d_gene: NA
v_gene: TRBV28
j_gene: TRBJ2-5
abundance: many

CDR3nt: TGCGCCAGCAGCCAAGATATCAGCTCTGGGGCCAACGTCCTGACTTTC
CDR3aa: CASSQDISSGANVLTF
d_gene: NA
v_gene: TRBV4-3
j_gene: TRBJ2-6
abundance: NA

CDR3nt: TGTGCCAGCAGCCATTGGCGGCAGCCCCAGCATTTT
CDR3aa: CASSHWRQPQHF
d_gene: NA
v_gene: TRBV3-1
j_gene: TRBJ1-5
abundance: NA

CDR3nt: TGTGCCAGCAGCGATCCAGGGGTGCGTGGAGGAAACACCATATATTTT
CDR3aa: CASSDPGVRGGNTIYF
d_gene: NA
v_gene: TRBV2
j_gene: TRBJ1-3
abundance: NA

CDR3nt: TGTGCCAGCAGCCCGCCCAGCGGACTTCAAGAGACCCAGTACTTC
CDR3aa: CASSPPSGLQETQYF
d_gene: NA
v_gene: TRBV7-2
j_gene: TRBJ2-5
abundance: many

CDR3nt: TGCAGTGCTAGATTACTAGCGGGAGGTAGAGATACGCAGTATTTT
CDR3aa: CSARLLAGGRDTQYF
d_gene: TRBD2
v_gene: TRBV20-1
j_gene: TRBJ2-3
abundance: few

CDR3nt: TGCGCCAGCAGCTCCCGACTGAACACTGAAGCTTTCTTT
CDR3aa: CASSSRLNTEAFF
d_gene: NA
v_gene: TRBV5-1
j_gene: TRBJ1-1
abundance: NA

CDR3nt: TGCGCCAGCAGCTTGAACCAGGGGGCGCAGGAGACCCAGTACTTC
CDR3aa: CASSLNQGAQETQYF
d_gene: TRBD1
v_gene: TRBV5-1
j_gene: TRBJ2-5
abundance: NA

CDR3nt: TGTGCCAGCAGCTTAGAAGTCTACGAGCAGTACTTC
CDR3aa: CASSLEVYEQYF
d_gene: NA
v_gene: TRBV7-9
j_gene: TRBJ2-7
abundance: few

CDR3nt: TGTGCCAGCAGCTTTCCTAATCAGCCCCAGCATTTT
CDR3aa: CASSFPNQPQHF
d_gene: NA
v_gene: TRBV7-2
j_gene: TRBJ1-5
abundance: few

CDR3nt: TGTGCCAGCAGTAACTTACAGGGGAGGACTGAAGCTTTCTTT
CDR3aa: CASSNLQGRTEAFF
d_gene: TRBD1
v_gene: TRBV2
j_gene: TRBJ1-1
abundance: NA

CDR3nt: TGCGCCAGCAGCGTTTCCGGGACTAGCCTTATCGGGGAGCTGTTTTTT
CDR3aa: CASSVSGTSLIGELFF
d_gene: TRBD2
v_gene: TRBV5-1
j_gene: TRBJ2-2
abundance: many

CDR3nt: TGTGCCAGCAGCCGAGAGGACGGCCGCTACGAGCAGTACTTC
CDR3aa: CASSREDGRYEQYF
d_gene: NA
v_gene: TRBV3-1
j_gene: TRBJ2-7
abundance: NA

CDR3nt: TGTGCCAGCTCGCCCGGGACTGGTGGGGCCAACGTCCTGACTTTC
CDR3aa: CASSPGTGGANVLTF
d_gene: NA
v_gene: TRBV18
j_gene: TRBJ2-6
abundance: few

CDR3nt: TGTGCCAGCAGCCCAAACGGGGTTGAAGCTTTCTTT
CDR3aa: CASSPNGVEAFF
d_gene: NA
v_gene: TRBV7-9
j_gene: TRBJ1-1
abundance: few